The 16 T cell receptor beta chains presented below share a single source sample, sequenced in a study of T-cell reconstitution after alpha-beta-depleted transplantation in children listed by TCRdb under 2016. The library relied on PCR. Data came from an Illumina HiSeq 2500. To normalize quantification of the TCRbeta repertoire, the TCR libraries were built with molecular barcoding that relied on unique molecular identifiers. The public reads were reanalyzed by TCRdb: fastp trimming at Q25, MiXCR alignment, in-frame beta chains only. Rows with a matching CDR3 protein are joined into one entry that keeps the most common DNA and genes. Here the sample has about 440,000 distinct CDR3 sequences; approximately 42% occur a single time. 25% to 30% of the sample goes to the ten largest clones. According to the study, the label for this sample's treatment or condition signals: allogeneic hematopoietic cell transplantation with graft depleted of TCRalphabeta T cells and CD19 B cells.

Sequencing was performed on PBMCs, taken before TCRalphabeta/CD19-depleted stem cell transplant. Receptor source: a girl aged 2-10 years with aplastic anemia, due to receive a stem cell transplant.

This clonotype was detected only once. The CDR3 bases are TGCAGTGCATGCCGCCCCAGGAGCGGGGCCACCTACGAGCAGTACTTC. The encoded protein is CSACRPRSGATYEQYF. This chain uses TRBV20-1 with TRBJ2-7; 7 bases align to TRBD2. Trimming took 6 bases from V and 2 from J; bases not matched to a gene: 16. CDR1 is DFQATT, CDR2 SNEGSKA, per germline (reference sequence). This CDR3 contains 16 residues.

With regard to this clonotype: The junction shows a germline mismatch at one end, possibly a read error. The chain carries TRBV27 and TRBJ1-2; 8 bases fit TRBD1. The germline gives CDR1 MNHEY, CDR2 SMNVEV (reference sequence). There are 14 residues in the CDR3. The CDR3 loop reads CASRRGQGGYGYPF. The CDR3 nucleotides are TGTGCCAGCAGACGAGGACAGGGCGGGTATGGCTACCCCTTC.

V and J are TRBV5-1 and TRBJ2-1; 7 bases match TRBD1. Trimming took 5 bases from V and 5 from J; bases not matched to a gene: 4. The CDR3 extends over 13 amino acids. Germline V gene lookup returns CDR1 SGHRS and CDR2 YFSETQ. DNA for the CDR3: TGCGCCAGCAGTGGCAGGGGGAACAATGAGCAGTTCTTC. Its protein product is CASSGRGNNEQFF.

This clonotype was counted ten times or more. The chain recombines TRBV9 with TRBJ2-1; 8 bases line up with TRBD2. The CDR3 has 15 amino acids. V was pared by 0 bases and J by 5 bases, with 4 bases of the junction left unmatched. Germline CDR1 is SGDLS and CDR2 is YYNGEE. The CDR3 loop reads CASSVAAGEHNEQFF. In nucleotides, the CDR3 is TGTGCCAGCAGCGTAGCAGCGGGAGAACACAATGAGCAGTTCTTC. The full variable domain, its missing parts supplied by reference TRBV9 and TRBJ2-1, is DSGVTQTPKHLITATGQRVTLRCSPRSGDLSVYWYQQSLDQGLQFLIQYYNGEERAKGNILERFSAQQFPDLHSELNLSSLELGDSALYFCASSVAAGEHNEQFFGPGTRLTVL.

In its sample, this clonotype was seen many times. The chain couples TRBV25-1 to TRBJ2-3; D is ambiguous. Germline loops: CDR1 MGHDK, CDR2 SYGVNS. There are 16 residues in the CDR3. Trimming removed 1 base at V and 2 bases at J, with 13 bases between. CDR3 amino acids: CASSELLRSYTDTQYF. CDR3 in DNA: TGTGCCAGCAGTGAATTATTAAGGAGTTACACAGATACGCAGTATTTT.

This clonotype was recorded many times. This chain joins TRBV12-3 or TRBV12-4 and TRBJ1-4; the D gene is possibly TRBD1 (5 bases). CDR3 length: 16 residues. V lost 5 bases and J 0 bases, leaving 13 bases between the germline ends. CDR3 region: CASSPGTEATNEKLFF. CDR3 in DNA: TGTGCCAGCAGTCCCGGGACGGAAGCAACTAATGAAAAACTGTTTTTT.

V and J are TRBV29-1 and TRBJ2-5, with TRBD1 identical over 9 bases. V dropped 7 bases and J dropped 5; count of bases not matched to a gene: 8. The CDR3 has 13 amino acids. CDR1 and CDR2 from the germline V gene are SQVTM and ANQGSEA. In DNA, the CDR3 is TGCAGCGCTAGCAGGGGACAGGGTGAGACCCAGTACTTC. The encoded protein is CSASRGQGETQYF.

The V and J genes are TRBV27 and TRBJ2-1; TRBD2 might be the D (7 bases). Trimming removed 10 bases at V and 4 bases at J, with 23 bases between. Per germline, CDR1 MNHEY and CDR2 SMNVEV (reference sequence). This CDR3 comprises 16 residues. Here the CDR3 reads CATLGSMRGPYNEQFF. The CDR3 DNA reads as TGTGCCACTCTGGGTTCGATGCGGGGGCCGTACAATGAGCAGTTCTTC.

This sequence joins TRBV6-1 and TRBJ1-3; a possible D gene is TRBD1 (5 bases). Germline V gene lookup returns CDR1 MNHNS and CDR2 SASEGT. With 7 bases removed from V and 4 bases from J, the gap between germline ends came to 17 bases. This CDR3 is built from 15 residues. CDR3 loop: CASMITDRAGNTIYF. CDR3 DNA: TGTGCCAGCATGATTACAGACAGAGCGGGAAACACCATATATTTT.

V gene TRBV10-3 combines with J gene TRBJ2-1; D unclear. Trimming left V 4 bases short and J 7 bases short, with 5 bases between. Germline lookup yields CDR1 ENHRY and CDR2 SYGVKD. This CDR3 has 11 residues. The CDR3 reads CAISVGNEQFF. The DNA of the CDR3 is TGTGCCATCAGTGTGGGTAATGAGCAGTTCTTC.

This sequence joins TRBV7-9 and TRBJ2-3; TRBD2 matches at 13 bases. Germline CDR1 reads SEHNR; CDR2 reads FQNEAQ (reference sequence). The CDR3 consists of 14 residues. The ends lost 5 bases at V and 11 bases at J; junction bases unmatched: 7. The chain's CDR3 is CASSDSGLAGVQYF. CDR3 bases: TGTGCCAGCAGCGACTCCGGACTAGCGGGAGTGCAGTATTTT.

There are many counts of this clonotype. The chain couples TRBV20-1 to TRBJ2-3; D is possibly TRBD2 (6 bases). The germline V gene has CDR1 DFQATT and CDR2 SNEGSKA (reference sequence). There are 15 residues in the CDR3. Trimming stripped 1 base from V and 3 bases from J, with 14 bases between. The CDR3 nucleotides read TGCAGTGCTAGAGTAGCGGAGAAGGGTACAGATACGCAGTATTTT. It is translated as CSARVAEKGTDTQYF.

This chain joins TRBV29-1 and TRBJ2-5; perhaps TRBD2 as D (5 bases). Germline CDR1 and CDR2: SQVTM and ANQGSEA. Trimming took 4 bases from V and 4 from J, leaving 10 bases between them. The CDR3 totals 12 residues. This chain's CDR3 is CSVGGLLETQYF. CDR3 nucleotides: TGCAGCGTTGGAGGGTTATTAGAGACCCAGTACTTC.

V usage is TRBV10-3 and J usage is TRBJ2-3; D is possibly TRBD1 (6 bases). Trimming took 4 bases from V and 5 from J, leaving 22 bases between them. CDR1 is ENHRY, CDR2 SYGVKD, per germline. This CDR3 has 17 residues. Here the CDR3 DNA reads TGTGCCATCAGTGCCAGGGGACCTACCGGGGCAGGAGATACGCAGTATTTT. Its translation is CAISARGPTGAGDTQYF.

This clonotype was counted once. This chain uses TRBV12-3 or TRBV12-4 with TRBJ1-6, with TRBD1 as a possible D gene (6 bases). The CDR3 loop spans 14 amino acids. Deletions cut 10 bases from V and 5 bases from J, with 15 bases between. CDR3 protein: CATQGGPHNSPLHF. The CDR3 region has the DNA TGTGCCACTCAAGGGGGGCCGCATAATTCACCCCTCCACTTT.

This clonotype occurred many times. V usage is TRBV5-1 and J usage is TRBJ2-5; maybe TRBD1 (6 bases). Trimming shortened V by 6 bases and J by 4 bases, and 22 bases separated the two germline ends. The CDR3 length is 16 residues. In germline, CDR1 is SGHRS, CDR2 YFSETQ. CDR3 DNA: TGCGCCAGCACTACGACCCCCGACAGGAAGGGAGAGACCCAGTACTTC. Its translation is CASTTTPDRKGETQYF.